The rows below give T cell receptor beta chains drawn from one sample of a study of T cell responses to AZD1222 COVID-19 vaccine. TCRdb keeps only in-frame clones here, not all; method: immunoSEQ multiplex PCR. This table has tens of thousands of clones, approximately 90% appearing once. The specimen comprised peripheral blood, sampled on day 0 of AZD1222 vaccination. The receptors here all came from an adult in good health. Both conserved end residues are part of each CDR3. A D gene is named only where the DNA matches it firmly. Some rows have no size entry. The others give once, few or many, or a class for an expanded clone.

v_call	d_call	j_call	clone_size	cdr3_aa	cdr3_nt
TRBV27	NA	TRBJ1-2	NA	CASSLSAVGPYGYTF	TGTGCCAGCAGTTTAAGCGCAGTAGGGCCCTATGGCTACACCTTC
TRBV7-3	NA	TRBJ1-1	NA	CASSLKGDTEAFF	TGTGCCAGCAGCTTAAAGGGGGACACTGAAGCTTTCTTT
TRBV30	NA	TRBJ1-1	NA	CAWSVLGRVAFF	TGTGCCTGGAGTGTACTCGGCAGGGTTGCGTTCTTT
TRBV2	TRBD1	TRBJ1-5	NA	CASSGQGVQPQHF	TGTGCCAGCAGCGGACAGGGGGTCCAGCCCCAGCATTTT
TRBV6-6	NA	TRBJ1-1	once	CASSYGPVWAFF	TGTGCCAGCAGTTACGGCCCTGTCTGGGCTTTCTTT
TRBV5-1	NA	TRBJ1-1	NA	CASSLGAKTEAFF	TGCGCCAGCAGCTTGGGAGCGAAAACTGAAGCTTTCTTT
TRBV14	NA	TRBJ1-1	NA	CASSRYNRNTEAFF	TGTGCCAGCAGCCGCTATAACAGGAACACTGAAGCTTTCTTT
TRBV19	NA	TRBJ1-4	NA	CASSIGVGGRTTTNEKLFF	TGTGCCAGTAGTATAGGGGTCGGCGGCAGAACGACAACTAATGAAAAACTGTTTTTT
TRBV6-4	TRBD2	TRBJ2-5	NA	CASSDTSGGQETQYF	TGTGCCAGCAGTGACACTAGCGGGGGGCAAGAGACCCAGTACTTC
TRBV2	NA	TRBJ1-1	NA	CASTALNTEAFF	TGTGCCAGCACGGCTCTGAACACTGAAGCTTTCTTT
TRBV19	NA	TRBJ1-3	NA	CASSRFPRTGSSGNTIYF	TGTGCCAGTAGTAGATTTCCCCGAACAGGGTCGTCCGGAAACACCATATATTTT
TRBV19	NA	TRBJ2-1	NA	CASSVGYYNEQFF	TGTGCCAGTAGTGTAGGGTACTACAATGAGCAGTTCTTC
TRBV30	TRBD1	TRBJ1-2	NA	CAWSADRGHGYTF	TGTGCCTGGAGCGCAGACAGGGGGCATGGCTACACCTTC
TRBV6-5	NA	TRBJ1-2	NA	CASTRSPEGHYGYTF	TGTGCCAGCACCAGGAGCCCAGAGGGCCACTATGGCTACACCTTC
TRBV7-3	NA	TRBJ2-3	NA	CASSYQGGVADTQYF	TGTGCCAGCAGCTACCAAGGGGGGGTGGCCGATACGCAGTATTTT
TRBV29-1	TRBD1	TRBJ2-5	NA	CSVEDGTGKETQYF	TGCAGCGTTGAAGATGGGACAGGGAAAGAGACCCAGTACTTC
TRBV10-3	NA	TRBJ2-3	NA	CAINGRQADTQYF	TGTGCCATCAACGGCCGACAAGCAGATACGCAGTATTTT
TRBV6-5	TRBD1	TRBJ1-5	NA	CASSYSTGANQPQHF	TGTGCCAGCAGTTACTCGACAGGGGCGAATCAGCCCCAGCATTTT
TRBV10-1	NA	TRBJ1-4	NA	CASSAGNEKLFF	TGCGCCAGCAGTGCCGGGAATGAAAAACTGTTTTTT
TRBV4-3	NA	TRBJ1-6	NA	CASSQVAGAHSPLHF	TGCGCCAGCAGCCAAGTGGCAGGGGCCCACTCACCCCTCCACTTT
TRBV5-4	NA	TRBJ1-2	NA	CASSVGRDKGGYTF	TGTGCCAGCAGCGTGGGACGGGACAAAGGGGGCTACACCTTC
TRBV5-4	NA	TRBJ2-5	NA	CASSPEEGAKETQYF	TGTGCCAGCAGTCCGGAGGAGGGGGCAAAAGAGACCCAGTACTTC
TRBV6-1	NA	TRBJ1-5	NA	CASSERPNQPQHF	TGTGCCAGCAGTGAACGGCCCAATCAGCCCCAGCATTTT
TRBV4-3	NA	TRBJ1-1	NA	CASSQDLGGDYTEAFF	TGCGCCAGCAGCCAAGACTTAGGGGGGGACTACACTGAAGCTTTCTTT
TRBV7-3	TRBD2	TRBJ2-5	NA	CASSSLAGAQETQYF	TGTGCCAGCAGCTCCCTAGCGGGGGCTCAAGAGACCCAGTACTTC
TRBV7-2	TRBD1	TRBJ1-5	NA	CATPGQGSNSNQPQHF	TGTGCCACCCCGGGACAGGGGTCTAATAGCAATCAGCCCCAGCATTTT
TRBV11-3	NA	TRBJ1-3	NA	CATRDPVANTIYF	TGTGCCACCCGGGATCCGGTGGCAAACACCATATATTTT